There are many counts of the clone carrying this TCR beta chain. Germline assignment: CDR1 LGHNA and CDR2 YNFKEQ. Trimming shortened V by 1 base and J by 3 bases, and 13 bases separated the two germline ends. This CDR3 region has 15 residues. This sample was included in a study of blood T cell repertoires in COVID-19. Study details: Samples came from the United States, Italy and Spain, spanning acute and convalescent COVID-19. From T cells, B-cell-depleted T cells, or PBMCs came the material, which was cDNA or gDNA.

Sequencing was performed with immunoSEQ multiplex PCR; in TCRdb, only in-frame clones are kept and a portion is missing. The table shows fewer than 150,000 clones, with approximately 84% occurring only once. This clonotype was obtained from a woman aged 18-29 years who had been exposed to COVID-19. Input material: PBMCs or T cells enriched from blood (not recorded which). This chain uses TRBV4-2 with TRBJ2-7, with D possibly TRBD2 on 7 matching bases. CDR3 sequence reads: CASSQVAGAGYEQYF. CDR3 sequence (DNA): TGTGCCAGCAGCCAAGTGGCGGGGGCTGGCTACGAGCAGTACTTC.